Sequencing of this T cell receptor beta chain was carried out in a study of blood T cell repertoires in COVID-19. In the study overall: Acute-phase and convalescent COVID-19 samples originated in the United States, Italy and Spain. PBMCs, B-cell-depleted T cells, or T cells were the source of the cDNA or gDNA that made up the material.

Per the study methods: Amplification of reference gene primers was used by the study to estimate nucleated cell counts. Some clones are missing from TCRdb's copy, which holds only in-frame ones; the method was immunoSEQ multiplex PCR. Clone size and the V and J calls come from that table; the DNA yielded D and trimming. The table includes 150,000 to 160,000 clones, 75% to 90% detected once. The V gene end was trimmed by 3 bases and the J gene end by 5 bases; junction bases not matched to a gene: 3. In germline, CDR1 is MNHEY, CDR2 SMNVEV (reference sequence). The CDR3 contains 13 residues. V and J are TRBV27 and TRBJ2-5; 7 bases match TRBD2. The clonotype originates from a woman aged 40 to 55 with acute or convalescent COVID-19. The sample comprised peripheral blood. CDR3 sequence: CASSFGEGETQYF. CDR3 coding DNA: TGTGCCAGCAGTTTCGGGGAGGGGGAGACCCAGTACTTC.